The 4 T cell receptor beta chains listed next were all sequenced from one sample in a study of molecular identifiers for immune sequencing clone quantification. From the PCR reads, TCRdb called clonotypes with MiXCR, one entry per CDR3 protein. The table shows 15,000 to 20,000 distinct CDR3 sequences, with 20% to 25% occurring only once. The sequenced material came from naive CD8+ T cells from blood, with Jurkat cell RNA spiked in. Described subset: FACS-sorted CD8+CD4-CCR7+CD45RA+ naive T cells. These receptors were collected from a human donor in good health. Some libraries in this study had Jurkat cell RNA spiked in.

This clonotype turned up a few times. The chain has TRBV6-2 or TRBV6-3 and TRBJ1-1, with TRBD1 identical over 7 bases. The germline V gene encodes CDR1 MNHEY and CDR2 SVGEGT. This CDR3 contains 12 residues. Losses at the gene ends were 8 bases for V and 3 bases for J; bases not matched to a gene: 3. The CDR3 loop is CASYDRDTEAFF. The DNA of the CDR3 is TGTGCCAGCTACGACAGGGACACTGAAGCTTTCTTT.

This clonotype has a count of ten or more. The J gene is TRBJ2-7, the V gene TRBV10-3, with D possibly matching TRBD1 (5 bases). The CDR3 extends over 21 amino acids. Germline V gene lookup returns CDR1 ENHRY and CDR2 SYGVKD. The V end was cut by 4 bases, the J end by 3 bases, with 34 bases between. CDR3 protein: CAISATYDPDISYGRFYEQYF. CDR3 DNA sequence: TGTGCCATCAGTGCCACCTACGACCCGGACATTTCATACGGGCGATTCTACGAGCAGTACTTC.

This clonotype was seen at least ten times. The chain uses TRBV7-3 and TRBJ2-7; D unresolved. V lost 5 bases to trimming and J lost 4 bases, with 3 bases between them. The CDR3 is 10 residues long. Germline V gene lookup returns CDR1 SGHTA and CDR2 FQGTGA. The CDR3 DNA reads TGTGCCAGCAGCATATACGAGCAGTACTTC. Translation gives CASSIYEQYF. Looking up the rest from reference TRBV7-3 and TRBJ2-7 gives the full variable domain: GAGVSQTPSNKVTEKGKYVELRCDPISGHTALYWYRQSLGQGPEFLIYFQGTGAADDSGLPNDRFFAVRPEGSVSTLKIQRTERGDSAVYLCASSIYEQYFGPGTRLTVT.

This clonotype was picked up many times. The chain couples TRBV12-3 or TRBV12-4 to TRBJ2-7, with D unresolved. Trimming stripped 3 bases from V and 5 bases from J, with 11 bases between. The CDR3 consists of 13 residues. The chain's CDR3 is CASSFGLLNEQYF. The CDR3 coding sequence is TGTGCCAGCAGTTTCGGCCTTCTGAACGAGCAGTACTTC.